This section outlines one TCR beta chain sequence together with its context. Its recognized antigen is unknown. It has no much larger one-base neighbor in the sample; base qualities were not kept. These data originate in a study of blood T cell repertoires in COVID-19 (dated by TCRdb to between 2020 and 2021). A note on the overall study: The collaborator samples originated in the United States, Italy and Spain and spanned the acute and convalescent phases of COVID-19. The material from the prospective study consisted of cDNA or gDNA derived from T cells, B-cell-depleted T cells, or PBMCs. Deeply sampled blood TCRbeta repertoires from subjects exposed to, actively infected with, or recovered from COVID-19 were included in the dataset. The repertoires were made available in a free public database intended to serve as a resource for research on the immune response to SARS-CoV-2. Samples came from the ongoing ImmuneRACE study (first 160 participants) plus 1,254 subjects from 6 global collaborators. A de-identified subject ID, COVID-19 status, age in years and sex were almost always included in the sample metadata. Where available, HLA class I and class II types were obtained from metadata supplied by the sample provider rather than from assay-based typing.

CDR1 and CDR2, looked up from the germline V gene, are SGHVS and FNYEAQ. Trimming removed 4 bases from V and 5 bases from J, leaving 20 bases between the germline ends. The CDR3 contains 16 residues, cysteine and phenylalanine counted. Of all the DNA, just the CDR3 is kept, 48 bases in frame from base 1. In the prospective study, participants were roughly 18 to 89 years old, resided in about two dozen geographic areas of the United States, and were enrolled through a virtual design. To assign participants to cohorts, the prospective study relied on clinical history that participants themselves reported in a screening survey and a study questionnaire. Recovered participants in ImmuneRACE Cohort 3 were defined by two consecutive negative NP/OP PCR tests, clearance by a healthcare professional, or resolution of symptoms. In the prospective study, mobile phlebotomists collected whole blood, serum and a nasopharyngeal or oropharyngeal swab from each participant. Participants in the prospective study had the option to provide additional blood draws and questionnaires over a roughly 2-month period. Before DNA extraction, blood samples from the prospective study were shipped at room temperature or frozen.

TCRbeta CDR3 regions were amplified from genomic DNA using the immunoSEQ Assay, a bias-controlled multiplex PCR. The study's processing was this. Nucleated cell counts per sample were estimated from amplification of reference gene primers within the assay. To quantify the absolute abundance of each unique TCRbeta CDR3 rearrangement, sequence reads were collapsed and filtered. Productive Simpson clonality was computed per sample as the square root of Simpson's diversity index over productive rearrangements. TCRdb holds this immuneACCESS table with in-frame rearrangements only. Some clones are missing; in checked studies, unresolved V genes explain under half, and the rest has no known cause. That table furnishes V, J and clone size, whereas the DNA furnished D and trimming. Counted in this sample were some 260,000 clones; 90% to 95% of them appeared once. Of the sample, 1.9% falls within the top ten clones.

General findings and caveats noted by the study authors: Clinical and demographic metadata were provided uncurated, with the amount varying by source and participant.

This sequence uses TRBV7-6 and TRBJ2-5, and TRBD2 may be the D gene, going by 8 matching bases. Sequenced input: PBMCs or T cells enriched from blood (not recorded which). The sequence was collected from a woman younger than 35 who had recovered from COVID-19. The CDR3 protein: CASSSPREGAWETQYF. The sequence in DNA is TGTGCCAGCAGCTCCCCTCGGGAGGGGGCTTGGGAGACCCAGTACTTC.